The 5 T cell receptor beta chains listed next were all sequenced from one sample in a study of long-term antiretroviral therapy in people with HIV. With survey level as its setting, the immunoSEQ assay was v3.0. Only in-frame clones appear in the TCRdb table, and some are missing; sequencing was by immunoSEQ multiplex PCR. The sample consists of some 24,000 clones, approximately 83% of them appearing once. The starting material was unsorted PBMCs, obtained 0.7 years before starting antiretroviral therapy. These receptors were collected from a young man with HIV.

This rearrangement joins TRBV5-3 to TRBJ2-3; possibly TRBD1 for D (5 bases). TRBV5-3 counts as an open reading frame of uncertain function. This CDR3 is 14 amino acids long. The V end was cut by 2 bases, the J end by 7 bases, with 14 bases between. The CDR3 loop reads CARSFRAPFHTQYF. CDR3 bases: TGTGCCAGAAGCTTCAGGGCCCCCTTCCATACGCAGTATTTT.

This rearrangement joins TRBV11-2 to TRBJ2-3; 7 bases align to TRBD2. The germline V gene encodes CDR1 SGHAT and CDR2 FQNNGV. V gave up 3 bases and J gave up 6 bases; unmatched junction bases: 9. The CDR3 extends over 15 amino acids. Written as DNA, the CDR3 is TGTGCCAGCAGCTTCGGTGGGGGGGAAGCGGATACGCAGTATTTT. Protein product: CASSFGGGEADTQYF.

The rearrangement joins TRBV27 to TRBJ2-7; no clear D gene. Germline V gives CDR1 MNHEY, CDR2 SMNVEV (reference sequence). This CDR3 is built from 13 residues. V shed 7 bases and J shed 0 bases, with 10 bases lying between them. CDR3: CASIMGFSYEQYF. The CDR3, as DNA: TGTGCCAGCATTATGGGATTCTCCTACGAGCAGTACTTC.

This clone was counted a single time. The chain links TRBV7-8 to TRBJ2-7, with TRBD1 matching over 10 bases. V trimming: 3 bases; J trimming: 5 bases; junction bases outside the gene matches: 1. The CDR3 is 13 residues long. The V gene's germline CDR1 is SGHVS and CDR2 FQNEAQ. The CDR3 sequence is CASSLDRGNEQYF. DNA for the CDR3: TGTGCCAGCAGCTTGGACAGGGGGAACGAGCAGTACTTC.

This chain links TRBV30 with TRBJ2-2, with TRBD2 matching over 7 bases. Per germline, CDR1 GTSNPN and CDR2 SVGIG (reference sequence). The CDR3 consists of 16 residues. The V gene end was trimmed by 1 base and the J gene end by 4 bases; junction bases not matched to a gene: 9. CDR3 DNA sequence: TGTGCCTGGAGTGAAGGATGGACGGGGGGCACCGGGGAGCTGTTTTTT. Translated: CAWSEGWTGGTGELFF.